These 26 T cell receptor beta chains came from one sample sequenced in a study of shared clonotypes between healthy human individuals. Produced via immunoSEQ multiplex PCR; TCRdb's table is partial and in-frame only. Of about 470,000 clones in the sample, roughly 77% were seen once. Material: PBMCs. These receptor sequences come from a woman in her thirties or forties in good health. Some clones in this sample may be carry-over from other donors' samples.

This rearrangement joins TRBV6-9 to TRBJ2-7; D is possibly TRBD2 (5 bases). With 3 bases removed from V and 4 bases from J, the gap between germline ends came to 13 bases. The CDR3 has 14 amino acids. Germline loops: CDR1 MNHGY, CDR2 SVAAGI. The CDR3 DNA sequence: TGTGCCAGCAGTTACGACGGCCGGGGTTACGAGCAGTACTTC. It codes for CASSYDGRGYEQYF.

The chain combines TRBV18 with TRBJ1-1; D is ambiguous. Germline-derived CDR1 and CDR2 are KGHSH and LQKENI. The CDR3 loop spans 14 amino acids. Trimming removed 0 bases at V and 3 bases at J, with 8 bases between. This CDR3 is CASSPPNTDTEAFF. The CDR3 DNA sequence: TGTGCCAGCTCACCACCGAACACGGACACTGAAGCTTTCTTT.

This clone was observed a few times. The chain couples TRBV6-1 to TRBJ1-5; D gene ambiguous. CDR3 length: 15 amino acids. From germline, CDR1 is MNHNS and CDR2 SASEGT. The ends were cut back, 3 bases at V and 5 bases at J, with 14 bases in the middle. As DNA, the CDR3 is TGTGCCAGCAGTGACCCTCGGGAGGCCTATCAGCCCCAGCATTTT. It translates to CASSDPREAYQPQHF.

This clone has a single count. J is TRBJ2-3 and V is TRBV9; 10 positions match TRBD2. V shed 0 bases, J shed 4 bases, and the junction held 2 bases outside the gene matches. Germline values: CDR1 SGDLS, CDR2 YYNGEE. The CDR3 loop spans 15 amino acids. CDR3: CASSVGAGGADTQYF. CDR3 nucleotides: TGTGCCAGCAGCGTAGGAGCGGGAGGGGCAGATACGCAGTATTTT.

This chain uses TRBV5-6 with TRBJ1-5; D is unresolved. Germline assignment: CDR1 SGHDT and CDR2 YYEEEE. This CDR3 comprises 15 residues. V gave up 2 bases and J gave up 4 bases, with 13 bases separating them. CDR3 in amino acids: CASSLLARGNQPQHF. CDR3 DNA: TGTGCCAGCAGCTTATTGGCTCGCGGGAATCAGCCCCAGCATTTT.

The V gene is TRBV6-6, the J gene TRBJ1-3; D might be TRBD1 (5 bases). Germline V gives CDR1 MNHNY, CDR2 SVGAGI (reference sequence). The ends were cut back, 1 base at V and 0 bases at J, with 10 bases in the middle. CDR3 length: 16 residues. For the CDR3, the DNA is TGTGCCAGCAGTTACTTGGGGGTGGACTCTGGAAACACCATATATTTT. As protein: CASSYLGVDSGNTIYF.

V and J are TRBV15 and TRBJ2-5; perhaps TRBD2 as D (6 bases). V shed 1 base and J shed 2 bases, with 14 bases lying between them. The CDR3 runs 16 residues. From germline, CDR1 is LNHNV and CDR2 YYDKDF (reference sequence). The CDR3 sequence is CATSRGGIAAQETQYF. In DNA, the CDR3 is TGTGCCACCAGCAGAGGGGGGATAGCGGCACAAGAGACCCAGTACTTC.

The rearrangement uses TRBV19 and TRBJ2-1; D unresolved. Deletions cut 3 bases from V and 11 bases from J, with 8 bases between. The CDR3 spans 11 residues. Germline lookup yields CDR1 LNHDA and CDR2 SQIVND (reference sequence). In DNA, the CDR3 is TGTGCCAGTAGTATTGGGCTGCAGCAGTTCTTC. Translated: CASSIGLQQFF.

Notes on this clone: This CDR3 is also generated by other DNA sequences in the sample. The rearrangement joins TRBV25-1 to TRBJ2-7; unclear D gene. V lost 1 base and J lost 3, with 1 base in between. This CDR3 has 11 amino acids. Germline V gene sequence: CDR1 MGHDK, CDR2 SYGVNS. CDR3 sequence: CASSEFYEQYF. The CDR3, as DNA: TGTGCCAGCAGTGAATTCTACGAGCAGTACTTC.

The V call is TRBV21-1, the J call TRBJ1-2; no check of the table's D call, TRBD1, against the DNA was made. TRBV21-1 is a pseudogene locus. The CDR3 consists of 15 residues. The CDR3 loop reads CASSKVGTPRYGYTF. The CDR3 region has the DNA TGTGCCAGCAGCAAAGTGGGGACACCCAGGTATGGCTACACCTTC.

The rearrangement uses TRBV11-2 and TRBJ1-3, with D maybe TRBD1 (6 bases). Germline assignment: CDR1 SGHAT and CDR2 FQNNGV. This CDR3 is built from 16 residues. V was pared by 5 bases and J by 2 bases, with 16 bases between. CDR3 coding DNA: TGTGCCAGCAGCCCCCTTGGAGGGGACACTGGAAACACCATATATTTT. Residues: CASSPLGGDTGNTIYF.

A word on this clone: Other DNA sequences in the same sample also yield this CDR3. V and J are TRBV9 and TRBJ2-7, with 11 bases aligning to TRBD1. J gave up 2 bases and V 2 bases, and 0 bases lay outside the gene matches. The CDR3 runs 14 residues. Germline V gene data show CDR1 as SGDLS and CDR2 as YYNGEE. The CDR3 region has the DNA TGTGCCAGCAGCGTGGGACAGGGGGCCTACGAGCAGTACTTC. Translation: CASSVGQGAYEQYF.

V usage is TRBV7-2 and J usage is TRBJ2-5, with D unresolved. The V and J ends lost 4 bases and 7 bases respectively, with 10 bases between them. The CDR3 is 12 amino acids. Per the germline V gene, CDR1 is SGHTA and CDR2 is FQGNSA. The CDR3 here is CASSSTPGTQYF. The CDR3 bases are TGTGCCAGCAGCTCCACACCTGGGACCCAGTACTTC.

The chain carries TRBV5-1 and TRBJ2-1; TRBD1 aligns across 9 bases. J was trimmed by 7 bases and V by 4 bases; bases with no gene match: 9. Looked up from germline, CDR1 is SGHRS and CDR2 is YFSETQ. CDR3 size: 15 residues. DNA for the CDR3: TGCGCCAGCAGCCTACAGGGGGCCTACTGGAATGAGCAGTTCTTC. It is translated as CASSLQGAYWNEQFF. Supplemented by reference TRBV5-1 and TRBJ2-1, the full variable domain reads KAGVTQTPRYLIKTRGQQVTLSCSPISGHRSVSWYQQTPGQGLQFLFEYFSETQRNKGNFPGRFSGRQFSNSRSEMNVSTLELGDSALYLCASSLQGAYWNEQFFGPGTRLTVL.

This clone was observed a single time. The rearrangement joins TRBV5-4 to TRBJ2-5; weak D call: TRBD1 (6 bases). Trimming pared 0 bases from V and 1 base from J, leaving 13 bases between. Germline V gives CDR1 SGHNT, CDR2 YYREEE (reference sequence). The CDR3 contains 16 residues. CDR3 sequence: CASSLAGQISQETQYF. The CDR3 coding sequence is TGTGCCAGCAGCTTGGCAGGACAGATCTCCCAAGAGACCCAGTACTTC.

The chain carries TRBV5-1 and TRBJ2-7, with D perhaps TRBD2 (6 bases). V was clipped by 0 bases and J by 3 bases, with 13 bases between them. The CDR3 totals 15 residues. Per the germline V gene, CDR1 is SGHRS and CDR2 is YFSETQ. CDR3 in DNA: TGCGCCAGCAGCTTGGCCCCCAGGGAGGTCTACGAGCAGTACTTC. Protein: CASSLAPREVYEQYF.

As concerns this clone: A much larger clone lies one base from this, so it may be a read error. The chain recombines TRBV2 with TRBJ2-3, with TRBD1 as a possible D gene (6 bases). V was clipped by 8 bases and J by 4 bases, with 10 bases between them. In germline, CDR1 is SNHLY, CDR2 FYNNEI. The CDR3 contains 12 residues. For the CDR3, the DNA is TGTGCCAGCGGGGGCGAGGCAGATACGCAGTATTTT. Residues: CASGGEADTQYF.

The genes are TRBV7-2 and TRBJ2-5; no clear D gene. The closer fit of TRBJ2-7 to the DNA end suggests the J call may be wrong. The length of the CDR3 is 13 residues. In germline, CDR1 is SGHTA, CDR2 FQGNSA. The CDR3 nucleotides are TGTGCCAGCAGCTTAGACTGGTCCTACGAGCAGTACTTC. It translates to CASSLDWSYEQYF.

The chain carries TRBV18 and TRBJ1-1; D not certain. With 4 bases removed from V and 0 bases from J, the gap between germline ends came to 9 bases. CDR3 size: 14 residues. Germline loops: CDR1 KGHSH, CDR2 LQKENI. The CDR3 protein is CASSQQNLNTEAFF. In DNA form, the CDR3 reads TGTGCCAGCTCACAACAGAATTTGAACACTGAAGCTTTCTTT.

About this clone: This CDR3 is also generated by other DNA sequences in the sample. The chain combines TRBV7-9 with TRBJ2-5; weak D call: TRBD1 (5 bases). V was clipped by 5 bases and J by 4 bases, with 8 bases between them. Germline V gene data show CDR1 as SEHNR and CDR2 as FQNEAQ (reference sequence). This CDR3 has 12 residues. CDR3 nucleotides: TGTGCCAGCAGCCTAGGGGCAGAGACCCAGTACTTC. Its translation is CASSLGAETQYF.

The V gene is TRBV6-1, the J gene TRBJ2-6; D might be TRBD1 (5 bases). The CDR3 runs to 15 residues. Germline values: CDR1 MNHNS, CDR2 SASEGT. Trimming took 3 bases from V and 0 from J, leaving 6 bases between them. DNA for the CDR3: TGTGCCAGCAGTGACGACAGCTCTGGGGCCAACGTCCTGACTTTC. This codes for CASSDDSSGANVLTF.

This chain joins TRBV6-1 and TRBJ2-1; 7 bases align to TRBD2. The CDR3 has 14 residues. The germline gives CDR1 MNHNS, CDR2 SASEGT. The ends lost 6 bases at V and 6 bases at J; junction bases unmatched: 8. The CDR3 DNA reads as TGTGCCAGCAGAGAGAGCGGGAACTTCAATGAGCAGTTCTTC. This gives the protein CASRESGNFNEQFF.

The chain uses TRBV5-1 and TRBJ2-7; TRBD2 agrees at 9 bases. J lost 7 bases, V lost 4 bases, and 12 bases had no gene match. This CDR3 comprises 15 residues. Per the germline V gene, CDR1 is SGHRS and CDR2 is YFSETQ. CDR3 coding DNA: TGCGCCAGCAGCCCCGGGATAGCGGGAGCTTTAGAGCAGTACTTC. The encoded protein is CASSPGIAGALEQYF.

The rearrangement uses TRBV29-1 and TRBJ1-1; unclear D gene. The CDR3 is made up of 12 amino acids. V lost 6 bases to trimming and J lost 3 bases, with 11 bases between them. The germline V gene encodes CDR1 SQVTM and CDR2 ANQGSEA. In DNA form, the CDR3 reads TGCAGCGTCGGTTCATCCTACACTGAAGCTTTCTTT. It codes for CSVGSSYTEAFF.

In its sample, this clone was seen many times. This chain uses TRBV7-2 with TRBJ2-7, with D perhaps TRBD1 (5 bases). With 5 bases removed from V and 3 bases from J, the gap between germline ends came to 11 bases. The V gene's germline CDR1 is SGHTA and CDR2 FQGNSA. There are 13 residues in the CDR3. The CDR3 DNA follows: TGTGCCAGCAGCCTCAGGGTTGGCTACGAGCAGTACTTC. As protein: CASSLRVGYEQYF.

The genes are TRBV13 and TRBJ1-1; D gene unclear. Per germline, CDR1 PRHDT and CDR2 FYEKMQ (reference sequence). This CDR3 has 14 amino acids. Trimming removed 0 bases from V and 7 bases from J, with 12 bases in between. Here the CDR3 DNA reads TGTGCCAGCAGCTTAGGAGCCGGGTTGGGTGAAGCTTTCTTT. Protein: CASSLGAGLGEAFF.